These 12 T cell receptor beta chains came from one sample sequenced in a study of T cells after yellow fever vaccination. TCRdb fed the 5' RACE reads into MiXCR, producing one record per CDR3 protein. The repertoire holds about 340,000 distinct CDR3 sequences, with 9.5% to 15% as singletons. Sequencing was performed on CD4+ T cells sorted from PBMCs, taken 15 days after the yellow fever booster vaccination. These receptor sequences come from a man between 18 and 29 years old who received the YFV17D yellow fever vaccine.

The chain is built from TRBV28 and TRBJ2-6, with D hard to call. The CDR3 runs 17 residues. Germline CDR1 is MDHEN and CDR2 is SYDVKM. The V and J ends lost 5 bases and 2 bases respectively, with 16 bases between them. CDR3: CASSPDPRDPGANVLTF. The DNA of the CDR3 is TGTGCCAGCAGTCCCGACCCTAGAGATCCTGGGGCCAACGTCCTGACTTTC.

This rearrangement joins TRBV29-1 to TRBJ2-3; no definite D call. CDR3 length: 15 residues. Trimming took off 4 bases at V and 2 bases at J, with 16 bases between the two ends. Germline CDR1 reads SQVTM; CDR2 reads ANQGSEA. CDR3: CSVVILRTSTDTQYF. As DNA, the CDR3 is TGCAGCGTTGTTATATTAAGGACCTCCACAGATACGCAGTATTTT.

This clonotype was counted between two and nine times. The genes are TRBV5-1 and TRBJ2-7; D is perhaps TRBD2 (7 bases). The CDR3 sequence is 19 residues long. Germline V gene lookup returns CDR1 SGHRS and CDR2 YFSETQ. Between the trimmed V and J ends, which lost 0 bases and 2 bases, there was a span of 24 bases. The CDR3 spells CASSLDPGGATWSPYEQYV. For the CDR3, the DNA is TGCGCCAGCAGCTTGGACCCTGGGGGGGCGACTTGGTCCCCCTACGAGCAGTACGTC.

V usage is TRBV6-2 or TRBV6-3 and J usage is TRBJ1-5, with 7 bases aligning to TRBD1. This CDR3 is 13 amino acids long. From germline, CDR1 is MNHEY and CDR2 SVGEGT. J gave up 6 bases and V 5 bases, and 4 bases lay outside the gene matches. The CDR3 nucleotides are TGTGCCAGCAGTGGACAGGAATCTCAGCCCCAGCATTTT. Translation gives CASSGQESQPQHF.

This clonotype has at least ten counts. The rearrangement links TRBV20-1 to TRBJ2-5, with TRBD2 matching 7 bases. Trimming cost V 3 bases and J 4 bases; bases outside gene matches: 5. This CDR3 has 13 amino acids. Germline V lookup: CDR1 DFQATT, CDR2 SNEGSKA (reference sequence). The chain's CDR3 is CSASGGSSETQYF. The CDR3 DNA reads TGCAGTGCTAGCGGGGGGTCTTCAGAGACCCAGTACTTC.

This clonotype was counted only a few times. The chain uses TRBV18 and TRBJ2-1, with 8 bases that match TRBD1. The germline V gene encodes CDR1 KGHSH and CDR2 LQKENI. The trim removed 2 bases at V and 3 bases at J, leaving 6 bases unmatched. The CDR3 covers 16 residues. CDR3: CASSPRTGNHYNEQFF. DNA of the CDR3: TGTGCCAGCTCACCAAGGACAGGGAACCACTACAATGAGCAGTTCTTC.

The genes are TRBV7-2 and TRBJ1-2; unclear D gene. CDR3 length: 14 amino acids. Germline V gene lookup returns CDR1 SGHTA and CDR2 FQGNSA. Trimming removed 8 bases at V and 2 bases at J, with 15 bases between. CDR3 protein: CASATQRGNYGYTF. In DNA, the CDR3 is TGTGCCAGCGCCACACAACGAGGGAACTATGGCTACACCTTC.

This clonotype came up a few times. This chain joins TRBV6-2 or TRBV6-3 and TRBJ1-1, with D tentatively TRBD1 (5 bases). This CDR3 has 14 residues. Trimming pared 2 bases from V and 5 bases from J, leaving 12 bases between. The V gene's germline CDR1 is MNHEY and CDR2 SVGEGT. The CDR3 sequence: CASSYGGGRTEAFF. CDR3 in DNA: TGTGCCAGCAGTTACGGGGGAGGGCGGACTGAAGCTTTCTTT.

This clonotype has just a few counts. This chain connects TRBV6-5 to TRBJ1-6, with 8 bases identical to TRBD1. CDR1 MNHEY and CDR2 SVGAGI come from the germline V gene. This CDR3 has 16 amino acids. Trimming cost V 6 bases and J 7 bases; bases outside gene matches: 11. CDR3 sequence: CASSLRQGKGNSPLHF. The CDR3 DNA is TGTGCCAGCAGCCTAAGACAGGGGAAAGGAAATTCACCCCTCCACTTT.

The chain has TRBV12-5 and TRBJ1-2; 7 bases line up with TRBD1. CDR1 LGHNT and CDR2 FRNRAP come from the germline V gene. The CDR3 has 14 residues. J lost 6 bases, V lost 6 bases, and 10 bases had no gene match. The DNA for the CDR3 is TGTGCTAGTGGACAAAAATCGACAGGGAATGGCTACACCTTC. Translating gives CASGQKSTGNGYTF.

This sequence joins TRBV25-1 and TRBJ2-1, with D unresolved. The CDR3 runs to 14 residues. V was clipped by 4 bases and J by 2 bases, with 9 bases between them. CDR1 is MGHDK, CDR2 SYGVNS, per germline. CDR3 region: CASSVAAPYNEQFF. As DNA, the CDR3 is TGTGCCAGCAGTGTAGCAGCTCCCTACAATGAGCAGTTCTTC.

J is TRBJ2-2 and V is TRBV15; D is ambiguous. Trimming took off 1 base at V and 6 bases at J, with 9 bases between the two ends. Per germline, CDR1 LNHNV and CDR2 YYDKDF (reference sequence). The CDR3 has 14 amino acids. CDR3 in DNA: TGTGCCACCAGCAGAGCCATAGGGTCCGGGGAGCTGTTTTTT. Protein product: CATSRAIGSGELFF.